Listed below are T cell receptor beta chains from one sample, sequenced in a study of spatial heterogeneity in lung cancer. TCRdb fed the 5' RACE reads into MiXCR, producing one record per CDR3 protein. The sample yields 45,000 or so distinct CDR3 sequences, less than 8.5% seen once. The starting material was PBMCs, obtained at surgery. The receptors were gathered from a female donor with early-stage non-small cell lung cancer. Both conserved end residues are part of each CDR3. A D gene is named only where the DNA matches it firmly. Size values are once, few and many counts, or a class for expanded clones, and some rows have none.

abundance: few; v_gene: TRBV3-1; d_gene: TRBD2; j_gene: TRBJ2-5; CDR3aa: CASSLGLAGNQETQYF; CDR3nt: TGTGCCAGCAGCCTGGGACTAGCGGGGAACCAAGAGACCCAGTACTTC
abundance: .; v_gene: TRBV7-8; d_gene: TRBD1; j_gene: TRBJ1-1; CDR3aa: CASSLDRAANTEAFF; CDR3nt: TGTGCCAGCAGCCTAGACAGGGCAGCGAACACTGAAGCTTTCTTT
abundance: .; v_gene: TRBV6-6; d_gene: .; j_gene: TRBJ2-7; CDR3aa: CASSLVIGEQYF; CDR3nt: TGTGCCAGCAGTTTGGTCATTGGGGAGCAGTACTTC
abundance: many; v_gene: TRBV6-6; d_gene: .; j_gene: TRBJ2-5; CDR3aa: CASSFGTTWETQYF; CDR3nt: TGTGCCAGCAGTTTCGGGACAACCTGGGAGACCCAGTACTTC
abundance: .; v_gene: TRBV19; d_gene: .; j_gene: TRBJ1-2; CDR3aa: CASSEDLGKSGGYTF; CDR3nt: TGTGCCAGTAGTGAGGATCTTGGGAAATCAGGAGGCTACACCTTC
abundance: few; v_gene: TRBV7-2; d_gene: .; j_gene: TRBJ2-5; CDR3aa: CASTPGRVETQYF; CDR3nt: TGTGCCAGCACCCCAGGCAGGGTAGAGACCCAGTACTTC
abundance: many; v_gene: TRBV20-1; d_gene: TRBD2; j_gene: TRBJ2-1; CDR3aa: CSARVAGGLRYNEQFF; CDR3nt: TGCAGTGCTAGAGTAGCGGGGGGCCTCCGTTACAATGAGCAGTTCTTC
abundance: many; v_gene: TRBV20-1; d_gene: TRBD2; j_gene: TRBJ2-3; CDR3aa: CSARDRDSGGAWPDTQYF; CDR3nt: TGCAGTGCTAGAGATAGGGATAGCGGGGGGGCGTGGCCAGATACGCAGTATTTT
abundance: many; v_gene: TRBV20-1; d_gene: .; j_gene: TRBJ2-3; CDR3aa: CSARKWSGTGQSF; CDR3nt: TGCAGTGCTAGAAAGTGGAGCGGGACAGGCCAATCTTTT
abundance: many; v_gene: TRBV27; d_gene: TRBD2; j_gene: TRBJ2-1; CDR3aa: CASSQTSSFNEQFF; CDR3nt: TGTGCCAGCAGTCAGACTAGCTCCTTCAATGAGCAGTTCTTC
abundance: many; v_gene: TRBV4-3; d_gene: .; j_gene: TRBJ2-5; CDR3aa: CASSQDGPGQETQYF; CDR3nt: TGCGCCAGCAGCCAAGATGGGCCAGGGCAAGAGACCCAGTACTTC
abundance: .; v_gene: TRBV7-2; d_gene: TRBD2; j_gene: TRBJ2-3; CDR3aa: CASSFTSGGFRDTQYF; CDR3nt: TGTGCCAGCAGCTTTACTAGCGGGGGATTTAGGGATACGCAGTATTTT
abundance: .; v_gene: TRBV6-2/TRBV6-3; d_gene: TRBD2; j_gene: TRBJ2-1; CDR3aa: CASSYSPPSGLYNEQFF; CDR3nt: TGTGCCAGCAGTTACTCCCCCCCTAGCGGACTCTACAATGAGCAGTTCTTC
abundance: .; v_gene: TRBV20-1; d_gene: .; j_gene: TRBJ2-7; CDR3aa: CSARDGRRETF; CDR3nt: TGCAGTGCTAGAGATGGTCGCCGGGAAACCTTC
abundance: few; v_gene: TRBV3-1; d_gene: TRBD1; j_gene: TRBJ1-2; CDR3aa: CASSPAGGGNGYTF; CDR3nt: TGTGCCAGCAGCCCCGCAGGGGGCGGTAATGGCTACACCTTC
abundance: few; v_gene: TRBV7-2; d_gene: .; j_gene: TRBJ1-6; CDR3aa: CASSSYARVYNSPLHF; CDR3nt: TGTGCCAGCAGCTCTTACGCCAGGGTCTATAATTCACCCCTCCACTTT
abundance: few; v_gene: TRBV6-2/TRBV6-3; d_gene: .; j_gene: TRBJ2-5; CDR3aa: CASSPPADETQYF; CDR3nt: TGTGCCAGCAGCCCGCCCGCTGACGAGACCCAGTACTTC
abundance: many; v_gene: TRBV11-2; d_gene: TRBD2; j_gene: TRBJ2-5; CDR3aa: CASSSLTSGAGETQYF; CDR3nt: TGTGCCAGCAGCTCGTTGACTAGCGGGGCTGGAGAGACCCAGTACTTC
abundance: .; v_gene: TRBV4-2; d_gene: TRBD2; j_gene: TRBJ2-7; CDR3aa: CASSQEGLAGVEQYF; CDR3nt: TGTGCCAGCAGCCAAGAAGGCCTAGCGGGGGTCGAGCAGTACTTC
abundance: .; v_gene: TRBV6-2/TRBV6-3; d_gene: TRBD1; j_gene: TRBJ2-5; CDR3aa: CASSSAWDRGLETQYF; CDR3nt: TGTGCCAGCAGTTCGGCCTGGGACAGGGGCTTGGAGACCCAGTACTTC
abundance: .; v_gene: TRBV7-2; d_gene: TRBD2; j_gene: TRBJ2-2; CDR3aa: CASTSLAGGSGGELFF; CDR3nt: TGTGCCAGCACCTCCCTAGCGGGGGGGTCAGGCGGGGAGCTGTTTTTT
abundance: few; v_gene: TRBV11-1; d_gene: .; j_gene: TRBJ2-7; CDR3aa: CASSRAGQYEQYF; CDR3nt: TGTGCCAGCAGCCGGGCGGGACAGTACGAGCAGTACTTC
abundance: many; v_gene: TRBV12-3/TRBV12-4; d_gene: .; j_gene: TRBJ1-1; CDR3aa: CASRGGAGTEAFF; CDR3nt: TGTGCCAGCAGGGGGGGGGCAGGGACTGAAGCTTTCTTT
abundance: few; v_gene: TRBV25-1; d_gene: TRBD2; j_gene: TRBJ2-2; CDR3aa: CASSDAGGGTGELFF; CDR3nt: TGTGCCAGCAGTGATGCCGGGGGGGGCACCGGGGAGCTGTTTTTT
abundance: many; v_gene: TRBV12-3/TRBV12-4; d_gene: .; j_gene: TRBJ1-1; CDR3aa: CASRKDLEAFF; CDR3nt: TGTGCCAGCAGGAAGGATCTTGAAGCTTTCTTT
abundance: .; v_gene: TRBV20-1; d_gene: TRBD2; j_gene: TRBJ2-3; CDR3aa: CSARVRGGTDTQYF; CDR3nt: TGCAGTGCTAGAGTGCGGGGGGGCACAGATACGCAGTATTTT
abundance: many; v_gene: TRBV5-1; d_gene: TRBD1; j_gene: TRBJ1-6; CDR3aa: CASSLNTRQGSSPLHF; CDR3nt: TGCGCCAGCAGCTTGAATACGAGACAGGGGTCCTCACCCCTCCACTTT
abundance: few; v_gene: TRBV4-2; d_gene: .; j_gene: TRBJ1-5; CDR3aa: CASSQDLGGFQPQHF; CDR3nt: TGTGCCAGCAGCCAAGATTTAGGGGGTTTTCAGCCCCAGCATTTT
abundance: few; v_gene: TRBV30; d_gene: TRBD1; j_gene: TRBJ1-5; CDR3aa: CAWNVGDRDQPQHF; CDR3nt: TGTGCCTGGAATGTCGGGGACAGAGATCAGCCCCAGCATTTT
abundance: many; v_gene: TRBV29-1; d_gene: .; j_gene: TRBJ1-1; CDR3aa: CGGMNTEAFF; CDR3nt: TGCGGCGGAATGAACACTGAAGCTTTCTTT
abundance: .; v_gene: TRBV11-2; d_gene: .; j_gene: TRBJ2-1; CDR3aa: CASSFYVGVAGTNEQFF; CDR3nt: TGTGCCAGCAGCTTTTATGTCGGTGTGGCAGGGACTAATGAGCAGTTCTTC
abundance: few; v_gene: TRBV5-6; d_gene: .; j_gene: TRBJ2-3; CDR3aa: CASSSPGVPDTQYF; CDR3nt: TGTGCCAGCAGCTCTCCGGGGGTTCCAGATACGCAGTATTTT
abundance: .; v_gene: TRBV7-8; d_gene: TRBD2; j_gene: TRBJ2-1; CDR3aa: CASSFSTSGYNEQFF; CDR3nt: TGTGCCAGCAGCTTCTCTACTAGCGGGTACAATGAGCAGTTCTTC
abundance: few; v_gene: TRBV2; d_gene: .; j_gene: TRBJ1-1; CDR3aa: CASSEEWNTEAFF; CDR3nt: TGTGCCAGCAGTGAGGAGTGGAACACTGAAGCTTTCTTT
abundance: few; v_gene: TRBV7-9; d_gene: TRBD1; j_gene: TRBJ1-2; CDR3aa: CASSSPGTANYGYTF; CDR3nt: TGTGCCAGCAGCTCCCCCGGGACAGCGAACTATGGCTACACCTTC
abundance: .; v_gene: TRBV20-1; d_gene: TRBD1; j_gene: TRBJ2-5; CDR3aa: CSAPKGQGAMETQYF; CDR3nt: TGCAGTGCCCCTAAAGGACAGGGTGCCATGGAGACCCAGTACTTC
abundance: few; v_gene: TRBV7-8; d_gene: .; j_gene: TRBJ1-6; CDR3aa: CASSLGGRAKSPLHF; CDR3nt: TGTGCCAGCAGCTTAGGGGGGCGAGCTAAATCACCCCTCCACTTT
abundance: .; v_gene: TRBV7-9; d_gene: TRBD1; j_gene: TRBJ2-7; CDR3aa: CASSSRTGREQYF; CDR3nt: TGTGCCAGCAGCTCTAGGACAGGGCGGGAGCAGTACTTC
abundance: .; v_gene: TRBV7-9; d_gene: .; j_gene: TRBJ2-5; CDR3aa: CASSPRQALHQETQYF; CDR3nt: TGTGCCAGCAGCCCCAGACAGGCCCTTCACCAAGAGACCCAGTACTTC
abundance: many; v_gene: TRBV30; d_gene: .; j_gene: TRBJ2-5; CDR3aa: CAWNRGRGQETQYF; CDR3nt: TGTGCCTGGAACCGGGGTAGGGGGCAAGAGACCCAGTACTTC
abundance: many; v_gene: TRBV29-1; d_gene: .; j_gene: TRBJ1-1; CDR3aa: CSVEFGVDRNTEAFF; CDR3nt: TGCAGCGTTGAATTTGGGGTAGACAGGAACACTGAAGCTTTCTTT
abundance: few; v_gene: TRBV7-6; d_gene: .; j_gene: TRBJ1-1; CDR3aa: CASSLVAGTEAFF; CDR3nt: TGTGCCAGCAGCTTAGTTGCGGGGACTGAAGCTTTCTTT
abundance: few; v_gene: TRBV7-8; d_gene: .; j_gene: TRBJ2-2; CDR3aa: CASSLGRRYTGELFF; CDR3nt: TGTGCCAGCAGCTTGGGACGAAGGTACACCGGGGAGCTGTTTTTT
abundance: .; v_gene: TRBV20-1; d_gene: .; j_gene: TRBJ1-1; CDR3aa: CSARDGGAGTEAFF; CDR3nt: TGCAGTGCTAGAGATGGGGGGGCCGGCACTGAAGCTTTCTTT
abundance: many; v_gene: TRBV20-1; d_gene: .; j_gene: TRBJ2-1; CDR3aa: CSASGRLSSYNEQFF; CDR3nt: TGCAGTGCTAGCGGTCGGTTGAGCTCCTACAATGAGCAGTTCTTC
abundance: .; v_gene: TRBV21-1; d_gene: .; j_gene: TRBJ1-6; CDR3aa: CASSHPTGKESPLHF; CDR3nt: TGTGCCAGCAGCCACCCGACAGGGAAGGAATCACCCCTCCACTTT
abundance: few; v_gene: TRBV7-9; d_gene: .; j_gene: TRBJ2-5; CDR3aa: CASSFGTPVQETQYF; CDR3nt: TGTGCCAGCAGCTTCGGAACACCCGTACAAGAGACCCAGTACTTC
abundance: .; v_gene: TRBV2; d_gene: .; j_gene: TRBJ1-6; CDR3aa: CASRKGNNSPLHF; CDR3nt: TGTGCCAGCAGGAAGGGGAATAATTCACCCCTCCACTTT
abundance: few; v_gene: TRBV7-8; d_gene: .; j_gene: TRBJ2-2; CDR3aa: CASSPGRGSGELFF; CDR3nt: TGTGCCAGCAGCCCCGGACGAGGGAGCGGGGAGCTGTTTTTT